This T cell receptor beta chain emerged from a study of cytomegalovirus exposure and HLA in healthy donors. The PCR was carried out with 60 Vbeta primers and 13 Jbeta primers. This table comes from immunoSEQ multiplex PCR, and its TCRdb copy is limited to in-frame clones, with some not included. The data contain 150,000 to 180,000 clones, roughly 80% of them singletons. The J segment lost 10 bases and the V segment lost 3 bases, leaving 11 bases of the junction unmatched. The germline V gene encodes CDR1 SNHLY and CDR2 FYNNEI. There are 14 residues in the CDR3. The specimen was PBMCs. The sequence was collected from a woman aged 40 to 55 in good health and CMV-seronegative. V and J are TRBV2 and TRBJ1-1; the match to TRBD1 covers 7 bases. The CDR3 sequence: CASSEVTGSYGAFF. The CDR3 region has the DNA TGTGCCAGCAGTGAGGTGACAGGGTCGTATGGAGCTTTCTTT. The full variable domain, its missing parts supplied by reference TRBV2 and TRBJ1-1, is EPEVTQTPSHQVTQMGQEVILRCVPISNHLYFYWYRQILGQKVEFLVSFYNNEISEKSEIFDDQFSVERPDGSNFTLKIRSTKLEDSAMYFCASSEVTGSYGAFFGQGTRLTVV.